In this sample, the clone carrying this T cell receptor (beta chain) turned up a few times. Its cognate antigen is unknown. These data come from a study of T cells in Graves' hyperthyroidism and ophthalmopathy. The overall study: Pretreatment peripheral blood was obtained at initial diagnosis.

Study-wide results and limits: The model identified upcoming ophthalmopathy a median approximately seven months ahead of onset. Ophthalmopathy could be told apart from stable hyperthyroidism with a 13 V-J model.

Authors of the study amplified TCR beta CDR3 regions from RNA transcripts. TCR CDR3 regions were first amplified by RT-PCR with HTBI primers. TCRdb independently ran MiXCR on the multiplex PCR reads; one entry per CDR3 protein. Among 490,000 or so distinct CDR3 sequences listed, about 20% were seen once. The CDR3 extends over 14 amino acids. Germline CDR1 reads GTSNPN; CDR2 reads SVGIG (reference sequence). V was clipped by 0 bases and J by 4 bases, with 10 bases between them. The sample comprised blood. The J gene is TRBJ1-5, the V gene TRBV30; no firm D call. This sequence originates from a woman aged 65 to 85 with Graves' ophthalmopathy. This chain's CDR3 is CAWSVGLGNQPQHF. CDR3 coding DNA: TGTGCCTGGAGTGTTGGCCTAGGGAATCAGCCCCAGCATTTT.